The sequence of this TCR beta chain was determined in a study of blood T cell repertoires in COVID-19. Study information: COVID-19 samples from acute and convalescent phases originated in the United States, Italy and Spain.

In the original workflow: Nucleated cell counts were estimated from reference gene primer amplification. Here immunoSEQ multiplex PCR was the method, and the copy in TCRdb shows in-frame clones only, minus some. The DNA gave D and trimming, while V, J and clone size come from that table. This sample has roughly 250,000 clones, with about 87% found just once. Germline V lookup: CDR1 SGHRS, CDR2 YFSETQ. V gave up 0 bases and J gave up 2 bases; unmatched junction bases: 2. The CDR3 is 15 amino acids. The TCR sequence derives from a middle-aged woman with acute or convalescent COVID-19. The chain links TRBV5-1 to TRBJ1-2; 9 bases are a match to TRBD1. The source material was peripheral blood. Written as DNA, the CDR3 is TGCGCCAGCAGCTTGGGACAGGGGGAAAACTATGGCTACACCTTC. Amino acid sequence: CASSLGQGENYGYTF.